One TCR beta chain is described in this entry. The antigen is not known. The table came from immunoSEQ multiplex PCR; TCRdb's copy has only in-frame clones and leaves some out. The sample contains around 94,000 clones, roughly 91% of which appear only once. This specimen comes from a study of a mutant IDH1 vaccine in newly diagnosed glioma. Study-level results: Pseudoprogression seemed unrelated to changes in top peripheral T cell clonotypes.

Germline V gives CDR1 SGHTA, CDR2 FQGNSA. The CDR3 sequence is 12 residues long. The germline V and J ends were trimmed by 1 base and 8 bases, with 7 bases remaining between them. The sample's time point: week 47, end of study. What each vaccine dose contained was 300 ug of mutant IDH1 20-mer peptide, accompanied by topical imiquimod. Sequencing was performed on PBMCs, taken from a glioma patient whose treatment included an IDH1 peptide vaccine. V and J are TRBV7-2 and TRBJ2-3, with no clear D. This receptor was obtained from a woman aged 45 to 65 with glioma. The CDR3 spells CASSLGVLTQYF. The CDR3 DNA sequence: TGTGCCAGCAGCTTAGGCGTTCTTACGCAGTATTTT.